Each of the 11 T cell receptor beta chains below was sequenced from the same sample in a study of neurological immune-mediated disorders. TCRdb ran MiXCR on the 5' RACE reads and lists one entry per CDR3 protein. This table has approximately 50,000 distinct CDR3 sequences, roughly 7.7% appearing once. Time point denoted: longitudinal time-point 3. Sequencing was done on a sample of PBMCs. Receptors originate from a woman in her thirties or forties in good health.

This clonotype was counted ten times or more. The chain has TRBV6-2 or TRBV6-3 and TRBJ1-1, with 7 bases matching TRBD1. This CDR3 contains 14 residues. V was pared by 8 bases and J by 0 bases, with 6 bases of the junction left unmatched. Germline CDR1 is MNHEY and CDR2 is SVGEGT. As DNA, the CDR3 is TGTGCCAGCCGATCCAGGGGGTTGAACACTGAAGCTTTCTTT. This codes for CASRSRGLNTEAFF.

This clonotype appeared a few times. The chain combines TRBV9 with TRBJ1-4; 7 nucleotides match TRBD1. The CDR3 is 17 residues long. Germline V lookup: CDR1 SGDLS, CDR2 YYNGEE. V dropped 0 bases and J dropped 0; count of bases not matched to a gene: 5. The chain's CDR3 is CASSVEGGTATNEKLFF. CDR3 sequence (DNA): TGTGCCAGCAGCGTAGAAGGGGGGACAGCAACTAATGAAAAACTGTTTTTT.

This clonotype appeared many times. This rearrangement joins TRBV2 to TRBJ2-3; D perhaps matches TRBD2 (5 bases). V was pared by 7 bases and J by 0 bases, with 14 bases between. The germline V gene has CDR1 SNHLY and CDR2 FYNNEI. This CDR3 has 15 amino acids. Here the CDR3 DNA reads TGTGCCAGCAACATACTGGACTGGAGCACAGATACGCAGTATTTT. Translating gives CASNILDWSTDTQYF. Variable domain in full (rest from reference TRBV2 and TRBJ2-3): EPEVTQTPSHQVTQMGQEVILRCVPISNHLYFYWYRQILGQKVEFLVSFYNNEISEKSEIFDDQFSVERPDGSNFTLKIRSTKLEDSAMYFCASNILDWSTDTQYFGPGTRLTVL.

Many counts were recorded for this clonotype. J is TRBJ1-1 and V is TRBV5-4; no firm D call. Germline V gene sequence: CDR1 SGHNT, CDR2 YYREEE (reference sequence). The CDR3 has 15 residues. Trimming took off 0 bases at V and 0 bases at J, with 9 bases between the two ends. CDR3 nucleotides: TGTGCCAGCAGCTTGGCCGGTCGCATGAACACTGAAGCTTTCTTT. It codes for CASSLAGRMNTEAFF.

This clonotype showed up many times. The V gene is TRBV12-3 or TRBV12-4, the J gene TRBJ1-1; tentative D call: TRBD1 (5 bases). Trimming removed 5 bases from V and 1 base from J, with 11 bases in between. This CDR3 is built from 14 residues. For the CDR3, the DNA is TGTGCCAGCAGTCCCCAGGGAAAGAACACTGAAGCTTTCTTT. Protein product: CASSPQGKNTEAFF.

In its sample, this clonotype was seen many times. The chain carries TRBV20-1 and TRBJ2-5; a possible D gene is TRBD2 (5 bases). V was pared by 0 bases and J by 9 bases, with 14 bases between. This CDR3 is built from 13 residues. Germline V gene lookup returns CDR1 DFQATT and CDR2 SNEGSKA (reference sequence). The CDR3 coding sequence is TGCAGTGCTAGAGATAAGCGGTTATTGGCCCAGTACTTC. Translating it yields CSARDKRLLAQYF.

This clonotype was found many times. This chain uses TRBV7-2 with TRBJ2-7; D not resolved. Germline CDR1 and CDR2: SGHTA and FQGNSA. The germline V and J ends were trimmed by 1 base and 4 bases, with 8 bases remaining between them. This CDR3 is 13 amino acids long. This CDR3 is CASSLGSQYEQYF. DNA for the CDR3: TGTGCCAGCAGCTTAGGATCCCAGTACGAGCAGTACTTC.

This clonotype appeared many times. J is TRBJ1-1 and V is TRBV7-2; D may be TRBD1 (5 bases). The V and J ends lost 6 bases and 6 bases respectively, with 14 bases between them. CDR3 length equals 13 residues. CDR1 and CDR2 (germline): SGHTA, FQGNSA. The DNA for the CDR3 is TGTGCCAGCAGACCAGGGATCGGCCCTGAAGCTTTCTTT. Protein sequence: CASRPGIGPEAFF.

The chain joins TRBV10-3 to TRBJ1-4, with D perhaps TRBD1 (5 bases). The length of the CDR3 is 12 residues. Trimming shortened V by 11 bases and J by 7 bases, and 14 bases separated the two germline ends. The germline gives CDR1 ENHRY, CDR2 SYGVKD. The CDR3 nucleotides read TGTGCCGCCTGGGACGGGATTGAAAAACTGTTTTTT. Translated, it gives CAAWDGIEKLFF.

There are many counts of this clonotype. The chain couples TRBV7-2 to TRBJ2-3; TRBD2 is a possible D gene (6 bases). The CDR3 contains 14 residues. Trimming took 3 bases from V and 0 from J, leaving 7 bases between them. Germline V gives CDR1 SGHTA, CDR2 FQGNSA. The CDR3 reads CASSLGTSTDTQYF. DNA for the CDR3: TGTGCCAGCAGCTTGGGGACTAGCACAGATACGCAGTATTTT.

This clonotype was observed at least ten times. The chain's CDR3 is CASTEKGGYGYTF. The CDR3 nucleotides are TGTGCCAGCACCGAGAAGGGAGGCTATGGCTACACCTTC. The chain recombines TRBV12-3 or TRBV12-4 with TRBJ1-2; D gene uncertain. This CDR3 is 13 amino acids long. Trimming stripped 7 bases from V and 4 bases from J, with 13 bases between.